This T cell receptor (beta chain) is drawn from a study of shared clonotypes between healthy human individuals. Replicate PCRs from sorted subsets contained 200 ng DNA, which is 30,000 to 35,000 T cell genomes. The protocol was immunoSEQ multiplex PCR, while the TCRdb copy is restricted to in-frame clones and leaves out a portion. Here the sample spans about a million clones, approximately 77% being singletons. As to this clone: Its antigen remains unknown.

Trimming stripped 1 base from V and 4 bases from J, with 8 bases between. Germline CDR1 is SGDLS and CDR2 is YYNGEE. CDR3 length: 13 residues. The donor cohort consisted entirely of Caucasian adults residing in Nashville, Tennessee. General study findings and limits: Clonotype sharing across several donors was observed for around 5% of naive CD4 clonotypes.

The sample taken for sequencing was memory CD4+ T cells from PBMCs. Subset here: CD45RA-negative fraction. This receptor was taken from a man between 18 and 35 years old in good health. Some clones in this sample may be carry-over from other donors' samples. This rearrangement joins TRBV9 to TRBJ2-5; D gene ambiguous. CDR3 nucleotide sequence: TGTGCCAGCAGCGTAACAACATCAGAGACCCAGTACTTC. This codes for CASSVTTSETQYF.